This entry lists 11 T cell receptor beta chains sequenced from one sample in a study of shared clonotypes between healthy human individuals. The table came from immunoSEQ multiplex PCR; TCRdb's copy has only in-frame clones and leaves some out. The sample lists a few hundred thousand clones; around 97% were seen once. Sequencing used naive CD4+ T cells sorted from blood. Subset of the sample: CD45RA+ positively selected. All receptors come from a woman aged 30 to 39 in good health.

CDR3 amino acids: CASSADRDYQPQHF. The CDR3 DNA reads as TGTGCCAGCAGCGCGGACAGGGATTATCAGCCCCAGCATTTT. This chain connects TRBV2 to TRBJ1-5, with TRBD1 matching over 8 bases. Germline V gives CDR1 SNHLY, CDR2 FYNNEI. V lost 6 bases to trimming and J lost 5 bases; unmatched junction nucleotides: 6. The CDR3 loop spans 14 amino acids.

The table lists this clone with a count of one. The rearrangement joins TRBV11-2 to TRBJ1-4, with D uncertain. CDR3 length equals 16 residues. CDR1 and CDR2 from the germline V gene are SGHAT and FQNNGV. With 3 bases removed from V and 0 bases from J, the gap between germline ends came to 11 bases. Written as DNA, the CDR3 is TGTGCCAGCAGCTTCCGGGCCTCTGCAACTAATGAAAAACTGTTTTTT. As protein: CASSFRASATNEKLFF.

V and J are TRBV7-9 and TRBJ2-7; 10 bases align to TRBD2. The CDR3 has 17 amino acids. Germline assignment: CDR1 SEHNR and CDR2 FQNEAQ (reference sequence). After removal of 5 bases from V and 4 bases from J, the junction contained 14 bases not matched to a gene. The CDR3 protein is CASSGGQAGGPLYEQYF. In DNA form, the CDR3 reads TGTGCCAGCAGCGGGGGTCAAGCGGGAGGGCCTCTATACGAGCAGTACTTC. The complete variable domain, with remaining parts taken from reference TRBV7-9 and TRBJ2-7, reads DTGVSQNPRHKITKRGQNVTFRCDPISEHNRLYWYRQTLGQGPEFLTYFQNEAQLEKSRLLSDRFSAERPKGSFSTLEIQRTEQGDSAMYLCASSGGQAGGPLYEQYFGPGTRLTVT.

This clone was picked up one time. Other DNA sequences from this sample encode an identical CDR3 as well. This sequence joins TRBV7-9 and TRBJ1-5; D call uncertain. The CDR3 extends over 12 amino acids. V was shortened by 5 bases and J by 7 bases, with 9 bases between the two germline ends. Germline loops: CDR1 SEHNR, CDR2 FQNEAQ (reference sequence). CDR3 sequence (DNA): TGTGCCAGCAGCCCCCCTGGGCAGCCCCAGCATTTT. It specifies CASSPPGQPQHF.

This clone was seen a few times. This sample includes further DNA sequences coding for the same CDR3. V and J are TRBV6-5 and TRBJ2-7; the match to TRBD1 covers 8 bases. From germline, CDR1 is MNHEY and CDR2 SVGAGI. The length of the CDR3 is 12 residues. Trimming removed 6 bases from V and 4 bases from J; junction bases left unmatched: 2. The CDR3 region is CASRTGVYEQYF. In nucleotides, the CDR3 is TGTGCCAGCAGGACAGGGGTGTACGAGCAGTACTTC.

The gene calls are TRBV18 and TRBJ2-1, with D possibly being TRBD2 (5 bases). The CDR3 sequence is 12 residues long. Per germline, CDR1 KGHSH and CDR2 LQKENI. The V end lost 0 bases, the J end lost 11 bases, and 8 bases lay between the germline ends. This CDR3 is CASSPPGEKQFF. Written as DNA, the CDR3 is TGTGCCAGCTCACCACCCGGGGAGAAGCAGTTCTTC.

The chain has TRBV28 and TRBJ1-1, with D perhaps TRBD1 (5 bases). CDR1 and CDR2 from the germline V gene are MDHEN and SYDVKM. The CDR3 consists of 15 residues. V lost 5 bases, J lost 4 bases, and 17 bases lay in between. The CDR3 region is CASSPPRVGLTEAFF. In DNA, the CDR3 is TGTGCCAGCAGTCCCCCCAGGGTCGGGCTCACTGAAGCTTTCTTT. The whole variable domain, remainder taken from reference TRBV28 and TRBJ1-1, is DVKVTQSSRYLVKRTGEKVFLECVQDMDHENMFWYRQDPGLGLRLIYFSYDVKMKEKGDIPEGYSVSREKKERFSLILESASTNQTSMYLCASSPPRVGLTEAFFGQGTRLTVV.

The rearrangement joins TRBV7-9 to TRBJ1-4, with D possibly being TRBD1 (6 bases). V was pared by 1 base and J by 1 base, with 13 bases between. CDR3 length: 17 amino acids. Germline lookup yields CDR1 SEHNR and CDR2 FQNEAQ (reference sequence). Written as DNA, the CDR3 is TGTGCCAGCAGCTTAGGTGCCAGGGGTGTAACTAATGAAAAACTGTTTTTT. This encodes CASSLGARGVTNEKLFF.

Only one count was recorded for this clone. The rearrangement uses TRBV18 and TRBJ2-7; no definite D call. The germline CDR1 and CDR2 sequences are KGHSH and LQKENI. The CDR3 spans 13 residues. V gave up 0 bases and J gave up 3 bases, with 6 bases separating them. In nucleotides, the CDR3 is TGTGCCAGCTCACCACCACCGAACTACGAGCAGTACTTC. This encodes CASSPPPNYEQYF.

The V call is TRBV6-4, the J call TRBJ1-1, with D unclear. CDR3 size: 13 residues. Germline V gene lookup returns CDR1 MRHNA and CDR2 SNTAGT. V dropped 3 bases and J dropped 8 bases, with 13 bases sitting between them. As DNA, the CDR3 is TGTGCCAGCAGTGAAACAGACCGGGCGGAAGCTTTCTTT. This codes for CASSETDRAEAFF.

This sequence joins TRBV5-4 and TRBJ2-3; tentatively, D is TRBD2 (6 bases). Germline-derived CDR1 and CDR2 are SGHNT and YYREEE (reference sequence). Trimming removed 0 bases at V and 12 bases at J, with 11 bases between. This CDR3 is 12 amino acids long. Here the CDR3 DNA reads TGTGCCAGCAGCTTGGGGGGACTTTATCAGTATTTT. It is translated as CASSLGGLYQYF.